Included here is one T cell receptor (beta chain) sequence, with context. The antigen remains unidentified. The data belong to a study of OX40 agonist ivuxolimab in advanced cancers. Study context: Patients received ivuxolimab, an intravenous treatment, every 2 weeks at 0.01 to 10 mg/kg. Study findings and constraints: At 0.1 to 3.0 mg/kg and by week 6, clonal expansion occurred in CD4+ and CD8+ blood T cells. Nonresponders, in some cases, also had low normalized T-cell clonal expansion.

The germline gives CDR1 SGHNT, CDR2 YYREEE (reference sequence). Trimming at V came to 4 bases and at J to 2 bases, leaving 8 bases not matched to a gene. The CDR3 consists of 15 residues. Here immunoSEQ multiplex PCR was the method, and the copy in TCRdb shows in-frame clones only, minus some. The sample carries about 77,000 clones, 89% recorded once. The TCR comes from an adult with an advanced solid tumor such as melanoma, head and neck, liver or kidney cancer. V gene TRBV5-4 combines with J gene TRBJ2-7; 8 bases align to TRBD1. Sequenced material: CD4+ or CD8+ T cells sorted from blood, taken in a trial of the OX40 agonist ivuxolimab. In DNA, the CDR3 is TGTGCCAGCAGCGCGGGGACAGGAGCTACCTACGAGCAGTACTTC. It specifies CASSAGTGATYEQYF.